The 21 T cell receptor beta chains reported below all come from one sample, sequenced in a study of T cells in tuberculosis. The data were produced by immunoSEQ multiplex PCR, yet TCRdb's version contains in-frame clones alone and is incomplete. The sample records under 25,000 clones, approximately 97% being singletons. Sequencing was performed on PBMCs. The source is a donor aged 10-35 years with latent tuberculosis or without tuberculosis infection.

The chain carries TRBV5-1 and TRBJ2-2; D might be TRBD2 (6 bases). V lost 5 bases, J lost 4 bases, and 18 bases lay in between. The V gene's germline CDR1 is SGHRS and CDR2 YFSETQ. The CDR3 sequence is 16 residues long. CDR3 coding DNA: TGCGCCAGCAGTTCCCGCGGGGTTGGATTCACCGGGGAGCTGTTTTTT. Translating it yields CASSSRGVGFTGELFF. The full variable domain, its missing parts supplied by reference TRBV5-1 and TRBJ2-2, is KAGVTQTPRYLIKTRGQQVTLSCSPISGHRSVSWYQQTPGQGLQFLFEYFSETQRNKGNFPGRFSGRQFSNSRSEMNVSTLELGDSALYLCASSSRGVGFTGELFFGEGSRLTVL.

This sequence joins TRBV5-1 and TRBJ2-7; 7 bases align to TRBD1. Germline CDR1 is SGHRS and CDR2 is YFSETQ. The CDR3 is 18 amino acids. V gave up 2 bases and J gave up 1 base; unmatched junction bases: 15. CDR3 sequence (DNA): TGCGCCAGCAGCTTTTCCGGGACAGTTGTAGGTAGATCCTACGAGCAGTACTTC. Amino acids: CASSFSGTVVGRSYEQYF.

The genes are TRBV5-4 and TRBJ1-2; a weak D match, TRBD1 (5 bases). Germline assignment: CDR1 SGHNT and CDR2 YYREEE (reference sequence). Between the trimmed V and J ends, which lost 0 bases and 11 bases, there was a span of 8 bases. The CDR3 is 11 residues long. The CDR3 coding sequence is TGTGCCAGCAGCTTGGAAGGACAATACACCTTC. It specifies CASSLEGQYTF. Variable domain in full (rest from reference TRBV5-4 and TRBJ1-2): ETGVTQSPTHLIKTRGQQVTLRCSSQSGHNTVSWYQQALGQGPQFIFQYYREEENGRGNFPPRFSGLQFPNYSSELNVNALELDDSALYLCASSLEGQYTFGSGTRLTVV.

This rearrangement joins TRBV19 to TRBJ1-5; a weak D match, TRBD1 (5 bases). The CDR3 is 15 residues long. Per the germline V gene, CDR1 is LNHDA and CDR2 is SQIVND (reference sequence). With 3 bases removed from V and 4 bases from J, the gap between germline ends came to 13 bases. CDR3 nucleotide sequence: TGTGCCAGTAGTATGACAGATAGGGGTAATCAGCCCCAGCATTTT. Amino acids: CASSMTDRGNQPQHF.

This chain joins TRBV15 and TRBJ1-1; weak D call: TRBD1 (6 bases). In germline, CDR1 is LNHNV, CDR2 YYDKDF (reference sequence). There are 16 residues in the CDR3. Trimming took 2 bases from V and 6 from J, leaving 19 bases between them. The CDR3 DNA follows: TGTGCCACCAGCAGACAACGGGGGGCCAGAGCCTCTGAAGCTTTCTTT. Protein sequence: CATSRQRGARASEAFF.

DNA for the CDR3: TGTGCCAGCAGTTGGACAGCTACGAGCTCCTACAATGAGCAGTTCTTC. Protein: CASSWTATSSYNEQFF. The V call is TRBV6-5, the J call TRBJ2-1; a weak D match, TRBD1 (6 bases). CDR1 is MNHEY, CDR2 SVGAGI, per germline. V shed 4 bases and J shed 0 bases, with 13 bases lying between them. This CDR3 comprises 16 residues.

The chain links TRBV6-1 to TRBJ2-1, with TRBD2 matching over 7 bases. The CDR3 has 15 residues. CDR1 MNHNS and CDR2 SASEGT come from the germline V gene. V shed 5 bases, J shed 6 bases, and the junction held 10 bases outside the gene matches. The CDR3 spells CASSLAADSGNEQFF. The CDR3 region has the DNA TGTGCCAGCAGTCTAGCGGCGGACTCCGGCAATGAGCAGTTCTTC.

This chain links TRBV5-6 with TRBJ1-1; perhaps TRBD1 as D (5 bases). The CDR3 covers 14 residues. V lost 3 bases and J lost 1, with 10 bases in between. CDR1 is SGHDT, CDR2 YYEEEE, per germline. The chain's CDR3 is CASSWGGPNTEAFF. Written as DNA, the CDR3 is TGTGCCAGCAGCTGGGGGGGTCCGAACACTGAAGCTTTCTTT.

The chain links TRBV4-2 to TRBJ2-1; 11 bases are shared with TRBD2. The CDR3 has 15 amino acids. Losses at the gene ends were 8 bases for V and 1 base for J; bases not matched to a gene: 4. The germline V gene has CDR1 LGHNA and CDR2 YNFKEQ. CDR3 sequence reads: CASAPSGGSYNEQFF. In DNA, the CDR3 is TGTGCCAGCGCGCCTAGCGGGGGGTCCTACAATGAGCAGTTCTTC.

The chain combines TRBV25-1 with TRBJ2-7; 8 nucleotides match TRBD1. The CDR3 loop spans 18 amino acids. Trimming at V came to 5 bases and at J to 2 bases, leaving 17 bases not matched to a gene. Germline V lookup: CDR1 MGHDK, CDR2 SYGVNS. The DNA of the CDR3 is TGTGCCAGCAGTCCGTCCCGCCAGGGGGCCGTTGCTACCTACGAGCAGTACTTC. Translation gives CASSPSRQGAVATYEQYF.

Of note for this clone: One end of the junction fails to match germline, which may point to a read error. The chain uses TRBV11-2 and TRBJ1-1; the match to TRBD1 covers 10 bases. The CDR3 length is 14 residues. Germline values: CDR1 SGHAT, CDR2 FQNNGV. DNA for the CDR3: TGTGCCAGCAGTTTAGGGACAGGGGTTTATAAAGCTTTCTTT. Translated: CASSLGTGVYKAFF. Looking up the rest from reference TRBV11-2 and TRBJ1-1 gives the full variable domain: EAGVAQSPRYKIIEKRQSVAFWCNPISGHATLYWYQQILGQGPKLLIQFQNNGVVDDSQLPKDRFSAERLKGVDSTLKIQPAKLEDSAVYLCASSLGTGVYKAFFGQGTRLTVV.

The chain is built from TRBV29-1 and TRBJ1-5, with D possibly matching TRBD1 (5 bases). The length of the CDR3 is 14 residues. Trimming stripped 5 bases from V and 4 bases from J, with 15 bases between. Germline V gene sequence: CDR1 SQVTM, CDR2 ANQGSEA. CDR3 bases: TGCAGCGTTATAGCGGGGGGGTCGAATCAGCCCCAGCATTTT. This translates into CSVIAGGSNQPQHF. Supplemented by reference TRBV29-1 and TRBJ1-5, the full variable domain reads SAVISQKPSRDICQRGTSLTIQCQVDSQVTMMFWYRQQPGQSLTLIATANQGSEATYESGFVIDKFPISRPNLTFSTLTVSNMSPEDSSIYLCSVIAGGSNQPQHFGDGTRLSIL.

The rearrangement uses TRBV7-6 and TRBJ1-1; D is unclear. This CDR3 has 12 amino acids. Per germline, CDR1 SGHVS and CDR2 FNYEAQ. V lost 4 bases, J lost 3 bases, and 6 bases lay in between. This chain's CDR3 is CASSSEDTEAFF. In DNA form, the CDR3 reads TGTGCCAGCAGCTCAGAGGACACTGAAGCTTTCTTT.

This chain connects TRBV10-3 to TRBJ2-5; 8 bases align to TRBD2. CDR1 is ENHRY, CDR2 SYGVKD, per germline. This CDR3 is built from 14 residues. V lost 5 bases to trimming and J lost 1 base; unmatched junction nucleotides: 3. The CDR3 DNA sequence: TGTGCCATCAGTATGCGGGGGGCCCAAGAGACCCAGTACTTC. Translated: CAISMRGAQETQYF.

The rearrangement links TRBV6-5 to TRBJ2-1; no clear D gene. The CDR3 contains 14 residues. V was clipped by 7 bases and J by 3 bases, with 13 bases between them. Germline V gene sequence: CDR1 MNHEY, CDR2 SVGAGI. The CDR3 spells CASTTRVDYNEQFF. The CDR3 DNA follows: TGTGCCAGCACCACCCGAGTCGACTACAATGAGCAGTTCTTC.

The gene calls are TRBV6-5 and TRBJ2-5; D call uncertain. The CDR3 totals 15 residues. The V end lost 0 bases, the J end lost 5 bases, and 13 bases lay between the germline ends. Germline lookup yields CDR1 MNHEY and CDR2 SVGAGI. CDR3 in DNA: TGTGCCAGCAGTTACTCGAGACTGACCTTGGAGACCCAGTACTTC. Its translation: CASSYSRLTLETQYF.

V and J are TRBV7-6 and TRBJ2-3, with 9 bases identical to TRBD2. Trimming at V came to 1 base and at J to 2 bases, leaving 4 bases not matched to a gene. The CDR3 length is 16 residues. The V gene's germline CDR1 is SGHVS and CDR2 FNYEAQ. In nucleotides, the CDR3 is TGTGCCAGCAGCTTAGAAGCGGGAGGCGTCACAGATACGCAGTATTTT. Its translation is CASSLEAGGVTDTQYF.

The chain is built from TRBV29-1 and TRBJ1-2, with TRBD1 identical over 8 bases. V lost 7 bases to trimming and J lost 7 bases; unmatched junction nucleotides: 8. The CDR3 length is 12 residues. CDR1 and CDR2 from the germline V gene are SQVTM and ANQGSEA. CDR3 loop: CSANQGAIGYTF. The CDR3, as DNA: TGCAGCGCTAATCAGGGGGCTATTGGCTACACCTTC.

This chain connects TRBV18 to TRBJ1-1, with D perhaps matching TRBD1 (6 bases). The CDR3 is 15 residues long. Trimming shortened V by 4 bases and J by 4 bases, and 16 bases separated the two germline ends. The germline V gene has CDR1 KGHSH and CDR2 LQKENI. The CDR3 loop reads CASSQYTGIGTEAFF. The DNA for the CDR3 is TGTGCCAGCTCACAATATACAGGGATTGGCACTGAAGCTTTCTTT.

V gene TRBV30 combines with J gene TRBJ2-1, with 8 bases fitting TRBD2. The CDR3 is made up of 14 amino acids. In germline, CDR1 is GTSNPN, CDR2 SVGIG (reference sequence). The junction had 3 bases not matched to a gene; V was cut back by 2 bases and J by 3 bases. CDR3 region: CAWSRLAGYNEQFF. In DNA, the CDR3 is TGTGCCTGGAGTCGCCTAGCGGGCTACAATGAGCAGTTCTTC.

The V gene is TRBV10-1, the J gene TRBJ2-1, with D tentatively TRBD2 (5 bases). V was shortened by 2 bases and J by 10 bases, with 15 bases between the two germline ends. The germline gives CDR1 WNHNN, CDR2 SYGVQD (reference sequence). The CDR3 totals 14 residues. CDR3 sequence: CASSESGNIWEQFF. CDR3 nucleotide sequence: TGCGCCAGCAGTGAGAGCGGCAACATTTGGGAGCAGTTCTTC.